This is a list of T cell receptor beta chains from one sample in a study of blood T cell repertoires in COVID-19. Here immunoSEQ multiplex PCR was the method, and the copy in TCRdb shows in-frame clones only, minus some. The sample holds 250,000 to 300,000 clones, roughly nine tenths seen once. Sequencing was done on a sample of peripheral blood. The receptors here all came from a woman under 40 with COVID-19, enrolled during active disease. Both conserved end residues are part of each CDR3. D genes are given only for firm matches. The size entry is marked missing in some rows and otherwise reads once, few, many or a size class.

j_gene	abundance	d_gene	v_gene	CDR3nt	CDR3aa
TRBJ2-1	once	.	TRBV13	TGTGCCAGCAGCGTGACTACCGCGGGCAGAAATGAGCAGTTCTTC	CASSVTTAGRNEQFF
TRBJ2-7	.	TRBD2	TRBV5-6	TGTGCCAGCAGCGGAGGACTAGCGGGAGTTTTGTACGAGCAGTACTTC	CASSGGLAGVLYEQYF
TRBJ1-3	.	.	TRBV5-1	TGCGCCAGCAGCCCCGACAGTCGCGGAAACACCATATATTTT	CASSPDSRGNTIYF
TRBJ2-5	.	TRBD2	TRBV7-8	TGTGCCAGCAGCTTTCGGACTAGCGGGGGTCAAGAGACCCAGTACTTC	CASSFRTSGGQETQYF
TRBJ2-3	.	TRBD2	TRBV30	TGTGCCTGGATACCCACCTCGCCTAGCGGGATGTCAGATACGCAGTATTTT	CAWIPTSPSGMSDTQYF
TRBJ2-7	.	TRBD2	TRBV30	TGTGCCTGGAGTGCGGGGAGGGGTAGCTACGAGCAGTACTTC	CAWSAGRGSYEQYF
TRBJ2-5	.	TRBD2	TRBV24-1	TGTGCCACCAGCGCTAGCGGGAGGGCCGAAGAGACCCAGTACTTC	CATSASGRAEETQYF
TRBJ1-2	.	.	TRBV5-4	TGTGCCAGCAGCTTGCTTCGGACTCACGGCTACACCTTC	CASSLLRTHGYTF
TRBJ2-7	.	.	TRBV19	TGTGCCAGTAGTATAGAGGGAGGAGCCCACTCCTACGAGCAGTACTTC	CASSIEGGAHSYEQYF
TRBJ2-3	once	.	TRBV5-4	TGTGCCAGCAGCTTGGCCCTTAGGACCTGGAGGGGCACAGATACGCAGTATTTT	CASSLALRTWRGTDTQYF
TRBJ2-7	.	TRBD1	TRBV19	TGTGCCAGTAGTGAAGCACAGGGGGCGCGCTACGAGCAGTACTTC	CASSEAQGARYEQYF
TRBJ2-2	.	TRBD1	TRBV11-2	TGTGCCAGCAGCTTCAATGTCCGGGACAGGGTGAACACCGGGGAGCTGTTTTTT	CASSFNVRDRVNTGELFF
TRBJ1-5	once	TRBD1	TRBV4-2	TGTGCCAGCAGCCAGTATGGGGACAGCGGGAATCAGCCCCAGCATTTT	CASSQYGDSGNQPQHF
TRBJ1-5	.	.	TRBV2	TGTGCCAGCAGTACACAGGGCTCTCAGCCCCAGCATTTT	CASSTQGSQPQHF
TRBJ1-6	.	TRBD1	TRBV30	TGTGCCTGGCAGGGGGGTAATTCACCCCTCCACTTT	CAWQGGNSPLHF
TRBJ2-7	.	TRBD1	TRBV3-1/TRBV3-2	TGTGCCAGCAGCCCGGGACAGAGCTACGAGCAGTACTTC	CASSPGQSYEQYF